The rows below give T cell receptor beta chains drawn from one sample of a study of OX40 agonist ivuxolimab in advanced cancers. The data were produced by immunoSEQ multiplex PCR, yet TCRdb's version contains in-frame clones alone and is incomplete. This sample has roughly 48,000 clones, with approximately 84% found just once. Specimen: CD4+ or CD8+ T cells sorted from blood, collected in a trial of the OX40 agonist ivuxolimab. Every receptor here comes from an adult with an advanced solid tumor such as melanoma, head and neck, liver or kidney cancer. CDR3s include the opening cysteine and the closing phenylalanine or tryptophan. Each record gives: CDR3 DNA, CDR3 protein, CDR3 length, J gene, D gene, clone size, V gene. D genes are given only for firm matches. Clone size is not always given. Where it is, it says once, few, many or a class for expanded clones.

DNA: TGTGCCAGTAGTACCGGACTAGGACCCCAAGAGACCCAGTACTTC
CDR3: CASSTGLGPQETQYF
length: 15
J: TRBJ2-5
D: TRBD2
size: .
V: TRBV19

DNA: TGTGCCAGCAGCTTAGACGGGCGGACTAGTCAGTACTTC
CDR3: CASSLDGRTSQYF
length: 13
J: TRBJ2-5
D: TRBD2
size: .
V: TRBV7-2

DNA: TGTGCCAGCAGCATCGGGCGAGAGACCCAGTACTTC
CDR3: CASSIGRETQYF
length: 12
J: TRBJ2-5
D: .
size: once
V: TRBV11-2

DNA: TGTGCTAGTGGTTTGGTACGAACTAGCAGTTTTCTCGGTGACGAGCAGTACTTC
CDR3: CASGLVRTSSFLGDEQYF
length: 18
J: TRBJ2-7
D: .
size: .
V: TRBV12-5

DNA: TGTGCCAGCGGAGGGATCGAGAACTACAATGAGCAGTTCTTC
CDR3: CASGGIENYNEQFF
length: 14
J: TRBJ2-1
D: .
size: .
V: TRBV5-4

DNA: TGTGCCAGTAGCATGGGTTTGGGTGGCTACACCTTC
CDR3: CASSMGLGGYTF
length: 12
J: TRBJ1-2
D: .
size: .
V: TRBV19

DNA: TGTGCCAGCAGCTCTCAACCGGGACAGGGGTCCGAAGCTTTCTTT
CDR3: CASSSQPGQGSEAFF
length: 15
J: TRBJ1-1
D: TRBD1
size: .
V: TRBV7-3

DNA: TGTGCCAGCAGCACGCCGGGGGCTGGGGCCAACGTCCTGACTTTC
CDR3: CASSTPGAGANVLTF
length: 15
J: TRBJ2-6
D: .
size: once
V: TRBV5-4

DNA: TGCGCCAGCAGCTTCAGGGATGGGATCACTGAAGCTTTCTTT
CDR3: CASSFRDGITEAFF
length: 14
J: TRBJ1-1
D: .
size: .
V: TRBV5-1

DNA: TGTGCCAGCAGCTTATATATCACCGCTAACACCGGGGAGCTGTTTTTT
CDR3: CASSLYITANTGELFF
length: 16
J: TRBJ2-2
D: .
size: .
V: TRBV7-2

DNA: TGTGCCAGCAGCCCGGGGGTTGGCGGGCCTTCCTACAATGAGCAGTTCTTC
CDR3: CASSPGVGGPSYNEQFF
length: 17
J: TRBJ2-1
D: .
size: .
V: TRBV11-2

DNA: TGTGCCAGCAGCCCTACAGGCTCCCTAGGGGAGACCCAGTACTTC
CDR3: CASSPTGSLGETQYF
length: 15
J: TRBJ2-5
D: .
size: .
V: TRBV11-1

DNA: TGTGCCAGCAGCTCCCAGACCGGGACAGGGAGGCGAGAGACCCAGTACTTC
CDR3: CASSSQTGTGRRETQYF
length: 17
J: TRBJ2-5
D: TRBD1
size: .
V: TRBV5-8

DNA: TGTGCCAGCAGTTACTCAGGTGACAGGACTATAATGTACTTC
CDR3: CASSYSGDRTIMYF
length: 14
J: TRBJ2-7
D: .
size: .
V: TRBV6-5

DNA: TGTGCCAGCAGTTACGCGGGCAGGCGGCACGAGCAGTACTTC
CDR3: CASSYAGRRHEQYF
length: 14
J: TRBJ2-7
D: .
size: .
V: TRBV6-5